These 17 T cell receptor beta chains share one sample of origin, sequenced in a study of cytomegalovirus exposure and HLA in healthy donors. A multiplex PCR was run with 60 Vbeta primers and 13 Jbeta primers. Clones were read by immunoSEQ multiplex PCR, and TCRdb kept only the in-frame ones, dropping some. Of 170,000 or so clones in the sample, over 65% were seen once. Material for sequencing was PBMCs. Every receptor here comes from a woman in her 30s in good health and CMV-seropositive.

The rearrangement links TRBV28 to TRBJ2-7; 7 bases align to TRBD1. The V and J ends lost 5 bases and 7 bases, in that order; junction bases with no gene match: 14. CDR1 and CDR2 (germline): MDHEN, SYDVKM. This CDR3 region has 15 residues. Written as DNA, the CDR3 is TGTGCCAGCAGTCAAGGACAGGTGATGAGGGAAGAGCAGTACTTC. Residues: CASSQGQVMREEQYF. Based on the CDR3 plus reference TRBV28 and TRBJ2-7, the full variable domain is DVKVTQSSRYLVKRTGEKVFLECVQDMDHENMFWYRQDPGLGLRLIYFSYDVKMKEKGDIPEGYSVSREKKERFSLILESASTNQTSMYLCASSQGQVMREEQYFGPGTRLTVT.

CDR3 region: CASSSGQGRSSYEQYF. DNA for the CDR3: TGTGCCAGTAGTAGCGGACAGGGAAGGAGCTCCTACGAGCAGTACTTC. The chain is built from TRBV19 and TRBJ2-7, with 8 bases lining up with TRBD1. Germline V gives CDR1 LNHDA, CDR2 SQIVND (reference sequence). The junction had 8 bases not matched to a gene; V was cut back by 4 bases and J by 0 bases. This CDR3 contains 16 residues.

The chain's CDR3 is CASSTSPAGLGNYEQYF. For the CDR3, the DNA is TGTGCCAGCAGTACCTCCCCGGCAGGACTAGGGAACTACGAGCAGTACTTC. The chain couples TRBV27 to TRBJ2-7; 7 bases fit TRBD2. J lost 3 bases, V lost 5 bases, and 16 bases had no gene match. The CDR3 is made up of 17 amino acids. Germline lookup yields CDR1 MNHEY and CDR2 SMNVEV (reference sequence).

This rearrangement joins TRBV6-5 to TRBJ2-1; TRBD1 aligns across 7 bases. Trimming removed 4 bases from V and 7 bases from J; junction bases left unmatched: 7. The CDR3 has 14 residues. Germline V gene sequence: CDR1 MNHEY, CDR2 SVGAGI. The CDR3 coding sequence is TGTGCCAGCAGTTCTGGGTCCAGGGGGAATGAGCAGTTCTTC. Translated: CASSSGSRGNEQFF.

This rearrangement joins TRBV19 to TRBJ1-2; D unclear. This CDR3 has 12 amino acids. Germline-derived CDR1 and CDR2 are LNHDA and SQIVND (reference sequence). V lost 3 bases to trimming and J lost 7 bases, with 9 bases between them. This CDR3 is CASSIGGSGYTF. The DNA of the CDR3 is TGTGCCAGTAGTATCGGAGGGAGTGGCTACACCTTC. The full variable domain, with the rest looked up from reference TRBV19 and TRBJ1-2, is DGGITQSPKYLFRKEGQNVTLSCEQNLNHDAMYWYRQDPGQGLRLIYYSQIVNDFQKGDIAEGYSVSREKKESFPLTVTSAQKNPTAFYLCASSIGGSGYTFGSGTRLTVV.

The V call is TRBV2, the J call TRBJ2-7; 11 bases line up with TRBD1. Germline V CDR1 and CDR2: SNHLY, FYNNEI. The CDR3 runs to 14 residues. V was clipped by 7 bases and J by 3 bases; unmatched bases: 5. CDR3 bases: TGTGCCAGCAACGGACAGGGGGCAGTCTACGAGCAGTACTTC. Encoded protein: CASNGQGAVYEQYF.

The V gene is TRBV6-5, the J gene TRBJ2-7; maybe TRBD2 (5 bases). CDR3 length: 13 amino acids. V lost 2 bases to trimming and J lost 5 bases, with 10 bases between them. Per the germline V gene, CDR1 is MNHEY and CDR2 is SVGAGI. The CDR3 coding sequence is TGTGCCAGCAGTTACACTAGGTTCAACGAGCAGTACTTC. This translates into CASSYTRFNEQYF.

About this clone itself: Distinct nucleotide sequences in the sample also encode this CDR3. This CDR3 is CASSRRTGVNQPQHF. The CDR3, as DNA: TGTGCCAGCAGTAGGAGGACAGGGGTCAATCAGCCCCAGCATTTT. The chain employs TRBV28 and TRBJ1-5, with TRBD1 matching 9 bases. Germline CDR1 is MDHEN and CDR2 is SYDVKM. V was clipped by 5 bases and J by 3 bases; unmatched bases: 5. CDR3 length equals 15 residues.

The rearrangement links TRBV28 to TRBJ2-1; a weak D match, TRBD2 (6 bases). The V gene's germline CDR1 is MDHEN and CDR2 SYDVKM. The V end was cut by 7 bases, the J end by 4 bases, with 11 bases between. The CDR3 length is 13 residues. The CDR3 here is CASTQRAYNEQFF. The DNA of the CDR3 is TGTGCCAGCACTCAGCGGGCGTACAATGAGCAGTTCTTC.

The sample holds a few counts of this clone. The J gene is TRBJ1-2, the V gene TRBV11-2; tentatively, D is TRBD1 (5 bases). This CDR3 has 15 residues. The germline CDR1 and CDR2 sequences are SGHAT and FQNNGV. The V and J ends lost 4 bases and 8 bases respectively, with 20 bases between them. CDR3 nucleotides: TGTGCCAGCAGCTCCCGATGGAGGGGCCTTTCGGGCTACACCTTC. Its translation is CASSSRWRGLSGYTF.

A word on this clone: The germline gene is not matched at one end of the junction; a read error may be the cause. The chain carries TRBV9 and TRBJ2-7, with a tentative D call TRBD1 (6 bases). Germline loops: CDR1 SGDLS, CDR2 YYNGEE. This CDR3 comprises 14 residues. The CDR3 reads CASSVADRTYEQCF. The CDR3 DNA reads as TGTGCCAGCAGCGTAGCAGACAGGACCTACGAGCAGTGCTTC.

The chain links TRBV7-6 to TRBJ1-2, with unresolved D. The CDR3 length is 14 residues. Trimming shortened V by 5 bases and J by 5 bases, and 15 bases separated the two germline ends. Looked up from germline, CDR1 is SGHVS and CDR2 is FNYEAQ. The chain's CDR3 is CASSRGSAGYGYTF. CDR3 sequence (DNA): TGTGCCAGCAGCCGGGGTTCCGCTGGGTATGGCTACACCTTC.

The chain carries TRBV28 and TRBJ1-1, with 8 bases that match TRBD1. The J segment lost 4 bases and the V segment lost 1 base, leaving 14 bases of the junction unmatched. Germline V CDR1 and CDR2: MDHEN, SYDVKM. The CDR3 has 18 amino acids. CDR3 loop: CASSLYGWETGEVTEAFF. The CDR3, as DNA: TGTGCCAGCAGTTTATATGGATGGGAGACAGGGGAGGTCACTGAAGCTTTCTTT.

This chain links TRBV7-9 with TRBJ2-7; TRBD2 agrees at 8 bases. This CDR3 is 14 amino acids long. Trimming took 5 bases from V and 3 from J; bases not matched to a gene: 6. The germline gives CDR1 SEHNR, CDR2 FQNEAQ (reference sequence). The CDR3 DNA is TGTGCCAGCAGCCGGGCGGGGGGAAACTACGAGCAGTACTTC. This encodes CASSRAGGNYEQYF.

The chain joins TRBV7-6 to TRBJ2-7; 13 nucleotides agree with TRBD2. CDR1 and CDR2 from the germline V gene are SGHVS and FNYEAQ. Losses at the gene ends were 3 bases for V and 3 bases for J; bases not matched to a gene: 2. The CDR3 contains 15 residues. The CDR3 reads CASSFTSGRGYEQYF. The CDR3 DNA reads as TGTGCCAGCAGCTTTACTAGCGGGAGGGGCTACGAGCAGTACTTC.

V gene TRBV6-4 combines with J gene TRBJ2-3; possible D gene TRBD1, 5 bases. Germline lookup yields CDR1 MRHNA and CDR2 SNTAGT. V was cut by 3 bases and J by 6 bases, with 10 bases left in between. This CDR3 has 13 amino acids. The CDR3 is CASSEQGLDTQYF. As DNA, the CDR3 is TGTGCCAGCAGTGAGCAGGGCTTGGATACGCAGTATTTT.

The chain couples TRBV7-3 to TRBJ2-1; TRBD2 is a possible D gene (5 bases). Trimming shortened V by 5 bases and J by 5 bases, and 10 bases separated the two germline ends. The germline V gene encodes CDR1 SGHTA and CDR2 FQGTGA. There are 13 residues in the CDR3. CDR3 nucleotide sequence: TGTGCCAGCAGCCCCGGAGGTGACAATGAGCAGTTCTTC. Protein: CASSPGGDNEQFF.